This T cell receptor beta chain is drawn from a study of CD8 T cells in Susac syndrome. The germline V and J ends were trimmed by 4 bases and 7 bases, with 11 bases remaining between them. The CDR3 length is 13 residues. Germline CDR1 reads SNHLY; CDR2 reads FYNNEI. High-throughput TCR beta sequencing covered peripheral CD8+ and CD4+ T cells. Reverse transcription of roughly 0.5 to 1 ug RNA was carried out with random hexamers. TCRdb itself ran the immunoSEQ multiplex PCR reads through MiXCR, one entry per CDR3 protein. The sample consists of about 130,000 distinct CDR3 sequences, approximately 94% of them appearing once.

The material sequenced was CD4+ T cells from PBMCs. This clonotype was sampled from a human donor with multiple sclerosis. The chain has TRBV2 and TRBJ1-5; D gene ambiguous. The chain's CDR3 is CASSVAGRQPQHF. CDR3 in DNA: TGTGCCAGCAGTGTTGCCGGGAGGCAGCCCCAGCATTTT.